This entry describes one T cell receptor beta chain. The sample comes from a study of blood T cell repertoires in COVID-19. Looking at the study overall: Some COVID-19 samples were acute and others convalescent; all came from the United States, Italy and Spain. PBMCs, B-cell-depleted T cells, or T cells provided the cDNA or gDNA that made up the material.

Authors' analysis steps: Amplification from reference gene primers served as the basis for estimated nucleated cell counts. Profiled with immunoSEQ multiplex PCR; TCRdb holds only in-frame clones, not every one. That table furnishes V, J and clone size, whereas the DNA furnished D and trimming. The data contain about 250,000 clones, roughly 80% of them singletons. The V gene lost 3 bases and the J gene lost 1 base, with 14 bases spanning the gap. Germline-derived CDR1 and CDR2 are KGHDR and SFDVKD. This CDR3 contains 17 residues. This TCR was recovered from a man older than 75 with acute or convalescent COVID-19. The chain recombines TRBV24-1 with TRBJ1-4; maybe TRBD1 (6 bases). The sample taken for sequencing was peripheral blood. In DNA, the CDR3 is TGTGCCACCAGTGATGGACGAGGCAGGGGAACTAATGAAAAACTGTTTTTT. Translating gives CATSDGRGRGTNEKLFF.